This T cell receptor beta chain comes out of a study of CXCR3-negative and CXCR3-positive naive CD8 T cells. Across the study: The total count of TRB reads reached 110 million to 150 million, and each library contributed about 1.5 +/- 0.3 million.

TRB cDNA libraries were made by UMI-labeled 5' RACE. TCRdb reprocessed the 5' RACE reads; each CDR3 protein has one entry and no DNA is given. The sample table sets out about 43,000 distinct CDR3 sequences. This CDR3 region has 12 residues. Looked up from germline, CDR1 is SQVTM and CDR2 is ANQGSEA. The genes are TRBV29-1 and TRBJ2-2. Sequences were obtained from memory CD8+ T cells from blood. The TCR originated in a human donor in good health. Some clones in this sample may be carry-over from other donors' samples. The chain's CDR3 is CSVEWYTGELFF.